The 27 T cell receptor beta chains below were found in one sample sequenced in a study of T-cell reconstitution after alpha-beta-depleted transplantation in children. Preparation of the TCRbeta library used unique molecular identifiers. Using its own MiXCR run on the PCR reads, TCRdb lists one record per CDR3 protein. The sample gives roughly 250,000 distinct CDR3 sequences, approximately 8% of which show up once; about 6.4% is in the top ten. Source: PBMCs, mostly from graft donor cells, taken 180 days after TCRalphabeta/CD19-depleted stem cell transplant. These TCRs come from a male patient younger than 18 who had a stem cell transplant for acute lymphoblastic leukemia, so the T cells may come from the graft donor.

This clonotype appeared many times. J is TRBJ2-5 and V is TRBV29-1; D not certain. V lost 3 bases, J lost 2 bases, and 10 bases lay in between. Germline V CDR1 and CDR2: SQVTM, ANQGSEA. This CDR3 is 13 amino acids long. The CDR3 reads CSVDLGFQETQYF. The CDR3 bases are TGCAGCGTTGACCTAGGTTTTCAAGAGACCCAGTACTTC.

This clonotype was seen ten or more times. The genes are TRBV20-1 and TRBJ2-3; the match to TRBD2 covers 8 bases. Germline CDR1 is DFQATT and CDR2 is SNEGSKA (reference sequence). V was pared by 5 bases and J by 5 bases, with 12 bases of the junction left unmatched. The CDR3 spans 15 residues. CDR3 sequence reads: CSADSGGPLLDTQYF. In DNA, the CDR3 is TGCAGTGCTGATTCGGGAGGGCCATTATTAGATACGCAGTATTTT.

This clonotype showed up many times. The rearrangement uses TRBV27 and TRBJ2-3, with 7 bases matching TRBD1. V lost 6 bases, J lost 5 bases, and 14 bases stayed unmatched. The CDR3 runs 16 residues. CDR1 and CDR2 (germline): MNHEY, SMNVEV (reference sequence). For the CDR3, the DNA is TGTGCCAGCAGCCCTAGGGGGCGGGTTAGGGGAGATACGCAGTATTTT. Residues: CASSPRGRVRGDTQYF.

This clonotype appeared many times. J is TRBJ2-7 and V is TRBV5-1, with D tentatively TRBD2 (6 bases). The CDR3 length is 14 residues. CDR1 is SGHRS, CDR2 YFSETQ, per germline. The V end was cut by 3 bases, the J end by 3 bases, with 13 bases between. This CDR3 is CASSSAGSNYEQYF. DNA for the CDR3: TGCGCCAGCAGCTCCGCCGGGAGCAACTACGAGCAGTACTTC.

This clonotype occurred many times. The chain recombines TRBV7-6 with TRBJ1-6, with D possibly being TRBD1 (6 bases). The V gene's germline CDR1 is SGHVS and CDR2 FNYEAQ. V shed 0 bases and J shed 10 bases, with 16 bases lying between them. The CDR3 has 16 residues. The CDR3, as DNA: TGTGCCAGCAGCTTAGCACAACTTACAGGGTCATCACCCCTCCACTTT. It is translated as CASSLAQLTGSSPLHF.

This clonotype showed up many times. V usage is TRBV6-2 or TRBV6-3 and J usage is TRBJ1-1; 8 positions match TRBD1. Unmatched junction bases numbered 8, after V lost 5 bases and J lost 3 bases. CDR1 and CDR2 from the germline V gene are MNHEY and SVGEGT. The CDR3 consists of 15 residues. CDR3 loop: CASSPDRGKYTEAFF. CDR3 DNA: TGTGCCAGCAGTCCTGACAGGGGCAAATACACTGAAGCTTTCTTT.

This clonotype was recorded many times. The CDR3 DNA follows: TGCAGTGCTAGAGACCTTGGAGGTTACACCGGGGAGCTGTTTTTT. This translates into CSARDLGGYTGELFF. The gene calls are TRBV20-1 and TRBJ2-2, with D perhaps TRBD2 (5 bases). The CDR3 runs 15 residues. Trimming took off 0 bases at V and 3 bases at J, with 11 bases between the two ends. CDR1 is DFQATT, CDR2 SNEGSKA, per germline (reference sequence).

A word on this clonotype: This may stem from a read error, because a much larger clone lies one nucleotide away. V and J are TRBV7-2 and TRBJ2-1; the D call may be TRBD1 or TRBD2 (5 bases each). CDR3 length: 15 residues. Germline CDR1 reads SGHTA; CDR2 reads FQGNSA. Trimming took off 0 bases at V and 9 bases at J, with 15 bases between the two ends. As DNA, the CDR3 is TGTGCCAGCAGCTTAGCGAATAGCGCAAGGGGTGAGCAGTTCTTC. Protein product: CASSLANSARGEQFF.

This clonotype was seen a handful of times. The CDR3 loop reads CASKDRNSREQYF. The CDR3 coding sequence is TGTGCCAGCAAGGACAGGAATAGTCGAGAGCAGTACTTC. This chain joins TRBV19 and TRBJ2-7; 7 bases fit TRBD1. The CDR3 has 13 residues. Germline V CDR1 and CDR2: LNHDA, SQIVND (reference sequence). Losses at the gene ends were 9 bases for V and 7 bases for J; bases not matched to a gene: 12.

A few counts support this clonotype. The chain uses TRBV19 and TRBJ2-4; 10 positions match TRBD1. CDR3 length: 15 amino acids. The ends lost 4 bases at V and 7 bases at J; junction bases unmatched: 7. Looked up from germline, CDR1 is LNHDA and CDR2 is SQIVND (reference sequence). DNA of the CDR3: TGTGCCAGTAGTAAAGGGACAGGGGTTACGAACATTCAGTACTTC. Translated, it gives CASSKGTGVTNIQYF.

This clonotype was detected many times. The rearrangement links TRBV6-1 to TRBJ2-2, with D perhaps matching TRBD2 (5 bases). Per the germline V gene, CDR1 is MNHNS and CDR2 is SASEGT. The CDR3 is 15 amino acids. The V gene lost 2 bases and the J gene lost 4 bases, with 11 bases spanning the gap. CDR3 sequence: CASSEQRHFTGELFF. The CDR3 DNA reads TGTGCCAGCAGTGAACAGCGGCACTTCACCGGGGAGCTGTTTTTT.

On this clonotype itself: Just one base apart from a much larger clone, this may be a read error. The genes are TRBV11-2 and TRBJ2-7; TRBD2 agrees at 16 bases. Per germline, CDR1 SGHAT and CDR2 FQNNGV. The CDR3 has 18 residues. The CDR3 DNA is TGTGCCAGCAGCCGCATGGGACTAGCGGGAGGGCCGTCCTACGAGCTGTACTTC. Translation: CASSRMGLAGGPSYELYF.

This clonotype appeared many times. This chain uses TRBV4-1 with TRBJ2-1; TRBD2 is a possible D gene (6 bases). Looked up from germline, CDR1 is MGHRA and CDR2 is YSYEKL. Deletions cut 5 bases from V and 3 bases from J, with 14 bases between. The CDR3 is 15 residues long. The CDR3 region is CASSAGTSNYNEQFF. CDR3 nucleotide sequence: TGCGCCAGCAGCGCGGGGACTTCAAACTACAATGAGCAGTTCTTC.

At least ten counts were recorded for this clonotype. The V gene is TRBV10-3, the J gene TRBJ1-4; no firm D call. CDR3 size: 13 residues. V dropped 2 bases and J dropped 3 bases, with 4 bases sitting between them. CDR1 ENHRY and CDR2 SYGVKD come from the germline V gene. The CDR3 DNA reads as TGTGCCATCAGTGAGCCACCTAATGAAAAACTGTTTTTT. Amino acids: CAISEPPNEKLFF.

In its sample, this clonotype was seen many times. The chain links TRBV2 to TRBJ1-5; D gene uncertain. The CDR3 loop spans 13 amino acids. Germline values: CDR1 SNHLY, CDR2 FYNNEI. With 8 bases removed from V and 0 bases from J, the gap between germline ends came to 8 bases. The CDR3 region is CASELHSNQPQHF. CDR3 coding DNA: TGTGCCAGCGAGCTACATAGCAATCAGCCCCAGCATTTT.

This clonotype was recorded at least ten times. CDR3 protein: CASSYLQGGGQETQYF. CDR3 DNA sequence: TGTGCCAGCAGTTACCTGCAGGGAGGGGGACAAGAGACCCAGTACTTC. The gene calls are TRBV6-5 and TRBJ2-5; D is possibly TRBD2 (7 bases). Germline CDR1 reads MNHEY; CDR2 reads SVGAGI. V was clipped by 2 bases and J by 2 bases, with 15 bases between them. This CDR3 region has 16 residues.

There are many counts of this clonotype. CDR3: CAISGQGRNEQYF. DNA of the CDR3: TGTGCCATCAGTGGACAGGGGAGAAACGAGCAGTACTTC. The chain recombines TRBV10-3 with TRBJ2-7; 8 nucleotides agree with TRBD1. This CDR3 spans 13 amino acids. Germline values: CDR1 ENHRY, CDR2 SYGVKD. With 4 bases clipped from V and 5 bases from J, the junction kept 4 bases outside the gene matches.

This clonotype was observed a few times. The rearrangement joins TRBV4-1 to TRBJ2-5, with D unresolved. From germline, CDR1 is MGHRA and CDR2 YSYEKL. This CDR3 contains 12 residues. The V end was cut by 0 bases, the J end by 5 bases, with 4 bases between. The CDR3 sequence is CASSQDRETQYF. DNA of the CDR3: TGCGCCAGCAGCCAAGATCGGGAGACCCAGTACTTC.

Points on this clonotype: This could be a read error, since a much larger clone is one nucleotide away. This rearrangement joins TRBV29-1 to TRBJ1-1; possibly TRBD1 for D (6 bases). Per the germline V gene, CDR1 is SQVTM and CDR2 is ANQGSEA. This CDR3 region has 11 residues. Trimming pared 6 bases from V and 6 bases from J, leaving 11 bases between. The CDR3 reads CSVPGVSEAFF. CDR3 nucleotides: TGCAGCGTCCCAGGGGTCTCTGAAGCTTTCTTT.

This clonotype was recorded many times. The J gene is TRBJ2-5, the V gene TRBV12-3 or TRBV12-4; perhaps TRBD2 as D (6 bases). The CDR3 is 14 amino acids. With 3 bases removed from V and 4 bases from J, the gap between germline ends came to 12 bases. The chain's CDR3 is CASSLGLRVETQYF. In nucleotides, the CDR3 is TGTGCCAGCAGTTTGGGACTTCGTGTAGAGACCCAGTACTTC.

Many counts were recorded for this clonotype. V is TRBV5-1 and J is TRBJ2-7; 7 bases fit TRBD1. V shed 0 bases, J shed 3 bases, and the junction held 3 bases outside the gene matches. This CDR3 region has 14 residues. Germline CDR1 and CDR2: SGHRS and YFSETQ. The CDR3 DNA reads TGCGCCAGCAGCTTGGCGGGACAGAGCTACGAGCAGTACTTC. The encoded protein is CASSLAGQSYEQYF.

In its sample, this clonotype was seen many times. In DNA form, the CDR3 reads TGTGCCAGCAGCTTGGGACTTGGGTACGAGCAGTACTTC. It codes for CASSLGLGYEQYF. The chain employs TRBV7-8 and TRBJ2-7, with D perhaps matching TRBD2 (6 bases). The CDR3 consists of 13 residues. In germline, CDR1 is SGHVS, CDR2 FQNEAQ. The V and J ends lost 3 bases and 4 bases respectively, with 10 bases between them.

This clonotype was observed many times. This CDR3 is CASSRMDREADTQYF. The CDR3 DNA reads as TGTGCCAGCAGCCGAATGGACAGGGAAGCAGATACGCAGTATTTT. V is TRBV6-6 and J is TRBJ2-3; 8 nucleotides align to TRBD1. The CDR3 length is 15 residues. V was pared by 6 bases and J by 4 bases, with 9 bases of the junction left unmatched. From germline, CDR1 is MNHNY and CDR2 SVGAGI (reference sequence).

This clonotype was observed a few times. The chain joins TRBV2 to TRBJ1-1; D remains ambiguous. The V end lost 8 bases, the J end lost 1 base, and 11 bases lay between the germline ends. This CDR3 is 13 amino acids long. Germline-derived CDR1 and CDR2 are SNHLY and FYNNEI. DNA of the CDR3: TGTGCCAGCGTAAAGGAGTCGAACACTGAAGCTTTCTTT. This gives the protein CASVKESNTEAFF.

Ten or more counts support this clonotype. The J gene is TRBJ1-3, the V gene TRBV20-1; a possible D gene is TRBD1 (5 bases). The CDR3 consists of 14 residues. Germline loops: CDR1 DFQATT, CDR2 SNEGSKA (reference sequence). Trimming cost V 6 bases and J 1 base, with 13 bases left between them. CDR3 coding DNA: TGCAGTGCCGTTTGGGGGGGTTCTGGAAACACCATATATTTT. It codes for CSAVWGGSGNTIYF.

Many counts were recorded for this clonotype. The genes are TRBV7-6 and TRBJ2-3; D perhaps matches TRBD2 (5 bases). Germline V gene lookup returns CDR1 SGHVS and CDR2 FNYEAQ. V was cut by 4 bases and J by 5 bases, with 19 bases left in between. The CDR3 runs 16 residues. The CDR3 protein is CASSSLASLVRDTQYF. CDR3 coding DNA: TGTGCCAGCAGCTCCCTAGCATCCTTAGTTCGAGATACGCAGTATTTT.

This clonotype was seen many times. Here the CDR3 DNA reads TGCAGTGCTCTGGACTCCATACAGAGCTCCTACAATGAGCAGTTCTTC. Translating gives CSALDSIQSSYNEQFF. V gene TRBV20-1 combines with J gene TRBJ2-1, with D possibly TRBD2 on 5 matching bases. Germline V gene lookup returns CDR1 DFQATT and CDR2 SNEGSKA (reference sequence). The length of the CDR3 is 16 residues. Trimming removed 5 bases from V and 0 bases from J, with 17 bases in between.